Following are 9 T cell receptor beta chains from one sample sequenced in a study of OX40 agonist ivuxolimab in advanced cancers. The library relied on the immunoSEQ multiplex PCR assay. As stored in TCRdb, this immuneACCESS dataset retains in-frame rearrangements with V and J assigned. A fraction of the clones does not appear; measured against another copy, unresolved V genes explain less than half of the discrepancy, and the remainder lacks a known reason. Present in this sample are under 100,000 clones, about 88% of which were seen just once. The ten largest make up approximately 0.35% of the sample. The specimen was CD4+ or CD8+ T cells sorted from blood, collected in a trial of the OX40 agonist ivuxolimab. Receptor source: an adult with an advanced solid tumor such as melanoma, head and neck, liver or kidney cancer.

This clone showed up just once. V gene TRBV10-3 combines with J gene TRBJ1-2; tentative D call: TRBD1 (5 bases). With 6 bases removed from V and 2 bases from J, the gap between germline ends came to 22 bases. Germline CDR1 reads ENHRY; CDR2 reads SYGVKD. The CDR3 spans 17 residues. DNA of the CDR3: TGTGCCATCAGAGGGTTGGCGGGTGGCAGGGACAACTATGGCTACACCTTC. It is translated as CAIRGLAGGRDNYGYTF.

V is TRBV29-1 and J is TRBJ2-7; 10 positions match TRBD1. After removal of 2 bases from V and 4 bases from J, the junction contained 2 bases not matched to a gene. The germline gives CDR1 SQVTM, CDR2 ANQGSEA. The CDR3 is 13 amino acids. The CDR3 loop is CSVEQDRGYEQYF. For the CDR3, the DNA is TGCAGCGTTGAACAGGACAGGGGGTACGAGCAGTACTTC.

The rearrangement links TRBV4-3 to TRBJ2-3; D is ambiguous. CDR3 length: 14 residues. Germline V gives CDR1 LGHNA, CDR2 YSLEER. V lost 1 base, J lost 2 bases, and 7 bases lay in between. The CDR3 DNA follows: TGCGCCAGCAGCCAAGGCAGCCCCACAGATACGCAGTATTTT. This gives the protein CASSQGSPTDTQYF.

The chain links TRBV29-1 to TRBJ2-7, with D possibly matching TRBD2 (7 bases). Trimming took off 4 bases at V and 5 bases at J, with 12 bases between the two ends. CDR1 and CDR2 (germline): SQVTM, ANQGSEA. This CDR3 has 12 residues. The CDR3 region has the DNA TGCAGCGTTGTGAGGGGGGGCCACGAGCAGTACTTC. Translated, it gives CSVVRGGHEQYF.

This sequence joins TRBV19 and TRBJ2-1; 14 nucleotides align to TRBD2. The CDR3 runs 13 residues. Germline V gene data show CDR1 as LNHDA and CDR2 as SQIVND (reference sequence). Trimming removed 8 bases from V and 9 bases from J; junction bases left unmatched: 3. In DNA, the CDR3 is TGTGCCAGTTCGACTAGCGGGAGGGCTGAGCAGTTCTTC. Amino acid sequence: CASSTSGRAEQFF.

The chain recombines TRBV9 with TRBJ2-5, with D possibly being TRBD1 or TRBD2 (5 bases each). The length of the CDR3 is 14 residues. Germline CDR1 is SGDLS and CDR2 is YYNGEE. V gave up 4 bases and J gave up 11 bases, with 21 bases separating them. The CDR3, as DNA: TGTGCCAGCAGCCCTGGACTCCCATTAGGGGAGCAGTACTTC. As protein: CASSPGLPLGEQYF.

The chain carries TRBV25-1 and TRBJ2-7; a possible D gene is TRBD2 (6 bases). The germline V gene has CDR1 MGHDK and CDR2 SYGVNS. Trimming took off 7 bases at V and 0 bases at J, with 13 bases between the two ends. The CDR3 contains 14 residues. This CDR3 reads CASTTGGVSYEQYF. The CDR3 DNA is TGTGCCAGCACCACCGGAGGGGTCTCCTACGAGCAGTACTTC.

The genes are TRBV28 and TRBJ1-2; D not resolved. CDR1 and CDR2 from the germline V gene are MDHEN and SYDVKM. Trimming took off 1 base at V and 9 bases at J, with 12 bases between the two ends. The CDR3 is 13 residues long. The CDR3 protein is CASSLSPQESYTF. DNA for the CDR3: TGTGCCAGCAGTTTATCTCCCCAAGAAAGCTACACCTTC.

The CDR3 reads CASSLEVGTGGYGYTF. The CDR3 bases are TGTGCCAGCAGCCTAGAAGTGGGGACAGGGGGCTATGGCTACACCTTC. The genes are TRBV7-9 and TRBJ1-2, with TRBD1 matching 11 bases. This CDR3 has 16 amino acids. V was pared by 5 bases and J by 4 bases, with 9 bases of the junction left unmatched. The germline V gene encodes CDR1 SEHNR and CDR2 FQNEAQ (reference sequence).